These 3 T cell receptor beta chains share one sample of origin, sequenced in a study of T cell repertoires in cytomegalovirus infection (dated by TCRdb to the late 2010s). Data came from an Illumina HiSeq 1500. Clones were called with MiXCR by TCRdb after fastp trimmed the public reads at Q25, and only in-frame beta chains were retained. Rows with a matching CDR3 protein are joined into one entry that keeps the most common DNA and genes. For this sample the table gives some 300,000 distinct CDR3 sequences, of which around 9.1% were detected only once. Around 2.5% of the sample comes from the top ten. Sequenced material: PBMCs. Receptors were obtained from a human donor in good health (CMV status not recorded). Some clones in this sample may be carry-over from other donors' samples.

This clonotype was seen only a few times. This chain links TRBV7-9 with TRBJ2-4; D uncertain. The CDR3 consists of 13 residues. Germline V gives CDR1 SEHNR, CDR2 FQNEAQ (reference sequence). The V gene lost 2 bases and the J gene lost 8 bases, with 10 bases spanning the gap. The CDR3 sequence: CASSLKGIDIQYF. CDR3 bases: TGTGCCAGCAGCTTAAAAGGGATCGACATTCAGTACTTC.

In this sample, this clonotype turned up many times. The rearrangement uses TRBV2 and TRBJ2-3; no clear D gene. Germline values: CDR1 SNHLY, CDR2 FYNNEI. This CDR3 is 16 amino acids long. The V and J ends lost 0 bases and 0 bases respectively, with 10 bases between them. DNA for the CDR3: TGTGCCAGCAGTGAAGCGTCCCTTTCTAGCACAGATACGCAGTATTTT. It encodes CASSEASLSSTDTQYF.

This clonotype appeared many times. V and J are TRBV20-1 and TRBJ2-1; TRBD2 aligns across 8 bases. Germline V gene data show CDR1 as DFQATT and CDR2 as SNEGSKA (reference sequence). With 5 bases clipped from V and 4 bases from J, the junction kept 13 bases outside the gene matches. There are 16 residues in the CDR3. The CDR3 bases are TGCAGTGCTCCTAAGCGTCGGGGGGGCCGGTACAATGAGCAGTTCTTC. It specifies CSAPKRRGGRYNEQFF.